This paragraph reports one T cell receptor (beta chain). What it recognizes is unknown. Each replicate PCR on the sorted subsets used roughly 190 ng DNA (approximately 27,000 T cell genomes). Authors' processing steps: Without quality scores, immunoSEQ junctional reads could not be filtered like full-length reads. Generated by immunoSEQ multiplex PCR, the TCRdb table keeps only in-frame clones and is missing some. The V and J calls and clone size come from that table; D and trimming were worked out from the DNA. The data show about 1.1 million clones, about 72% seen once. The sample is drawn from a study of shared clonotypes between healthy human individuals. Study results and limitations: Clonotypes not shared had lower generation probabilities than those common to all four donors.

Germline V lookup: CDR1 MGHDK, CDR2 SYGVNS. The length of the CDR3 is 14 residues. The clonotype comes from a man aged 18 to 35 in good health. Some clones in this sample may be carry-over from other donors' samples. Sequenced input: memory CD4+ T cells from PBMCs. Subset meaning: CD45RA-negative fraction. The chain links TRBV25-1 to TRBJ2-5; D possibly corresponds to TRBD2 (6 bases). The DNA matches TRBJ2-7 better at its end, which makes the J call doubtful. This chain's CDR3 is CASKERVTPYEQYF. CDR3 nucleotide sequence: TGTGCCAGTAAAGAGCGGGTGACTCCCTACGAGCAGTACTTC.